This entry lists 9 T cell receptor beta chains sequenced from one sample in a study of blood T cell repertoires in COVID-19. Generated by immunoSEQ multiplex PCR, the TCRdb table keeps only in-frame clones and is missing some. The data show about 190,000 clones, with 80% to 85% seen just once and roughly 12% held by the top ten. The sample consisted of peripheral blood. The source is a woman older than 75 with COVID-19, enrolled during active disease.

V and J are TRBV19 and TRBJ1-5; D gene uncertain. Trimming stripped 0 bases from V and 6 bases from J, with 6 bases between. The CDR3 runs to 13 residues. The germline V gene encodes CDR1 LNHDA and CDR2 SQIVND (reference sequence). CDR3 sequence reads: CASSIELFQPQHF. The CDR3 DNA sequence: TGTGCCAGTAGTATAGAACTTTTTCAGCCCCAGCATTTT.

The rearrangement uses TRBV7-2 and TRBJ2-1; no firm D call. In germline, CDR1 is SGHTA, CDR2 FQGNSA. This CDR3 comprises 15 residues. Trimming left V 0 bases short and J 2 bases short, with 8 bases between. Here the CDR3 DNA reads TGTGCCAGCAGCTTAGCGGTCAGTCCCTACAATGAGCAGTTCTTC. This sequence encodes CASSLAVSPYNEQFF. The full variable domain, completed using reference TRBV7-2 and TRBJ2-1, is GAGVSQSPSNKVTEKGKDVELRCDPISGHTALYWYRQSLGQGLEFLIYFQGNSAPDKSGLPSDRFSAERTGGSVSTLTIQRTQQEDSAVYLCASSLAVSPYNEQFFGPGTRLTVL.

This chain's CDR3 is CASRVTGGSYGYTF. The CDR3 DNA sequence: TGTGCCAGCAGGGTGACAGGGGGCTCCTATGGCTACACCTTC. The chain carries TRBV2 and TRBJ1-2, with 10 bases lining up with TRBD1. The CDR3 is 14 residues long. Germline CDR1 and CDR2: SNHLY and FYNNEI. V trimming: 6 bases; J trimming: 4 bases; junction bases outside the gene matches: 5.

The chain links TRBV4-1 to TRBJ2-2, with TRBD1 matching 9 bases. Germline values: CDR1 MGHRA, CDR2 YSYEKL. The ends lost 4 bases at V and 3 bases at J; junction bases unmatched: 6. The CDR3 runs 16 residues. The CDR3, as DNA: TGCGCCAGCAGCCCTACAGGGGGCTATTACACCGGGGAGCTGTTTTTT. This sequence encodes CASSPTGGYYTGELFF.

The chain recombines TRBV28 with TRBJ2-2; 7 nucleotides agree with TRBD1. CDR3 length equals 16 residues. J gave up 4 bases and V 2 bases, and 7 bases lay outside the gene matches. Germline V gene sequence: CDR1 MDHEN, CDR2 SYDVKM. The CDR3 DNA follows: TGTGCCAGCAGTTTAATAGGGGGCAGTATCACCGGGGAGCTGTTTTTT. As protein: CASSLIGGSITGELFF.

The chain carries TRBV5-1 and TRBJ2-2; 9 bases match TRBD1. Per germline, CDR1 SGHRS and CDR2 YFSETQ. The CDR3 spans 14 residues. V shed 4 bases, J shed 6 bases, and the junction held 4 bases outside the gene matches. The CDR3 loop reads CASSPGQGPGELFF. For the CDR3, the DNA is TGCGCCAGCAGCCCTGGACAGGGGCCCGGGGAGCTGTTTTTT. The full variable domain, in which reference TRBV5-1 and TRBJ2-2 provide the parts outside the CDR3, is KAGVTQTPRYLIKTRGQQVTLSCSPISGHRSVSWYQQTPGQGLQFLFEYFSETQRNKGNFPGRFSGRQFSNSRSEMNVSTLELGDSALYLCASSPGQGPGELFFGEGSRLTVL.

This clone was detected only once. The V call is TRBV7-8, the J call TRBJ2-3, with D maybe TRBD2 (6 bases). The V and J ends lost 3 bases and 2 bases respectively, with 12 bases between them. The CDR3 length is 15 residues. Germline V gene lookup returns CDR1 SGHVS and CDR2 FQNEAQ. The CDR3 protein is CASSFSGAFTDTQYF. The CDR3 DNA follows: TGTGCCAGCAGCTTTAGCGGCGCGTTCACAGATACGCAGTATTTT.

The chain is built from TRBV7-6 and TRBJ1-2; 7 bases fit TRBD1. V shed 1 base and J 8 bases; nucleotides not matched to a gene: 7. The V gene's germline CDR1 is SGHVS and CDR2 FNYEAQ. This CDR3 has 14 residues. CDR3 DNA sequence: TGTGCCAGCAGCTTAGTCTCACAGGGGAGGGGCTACACCTTC. This sequence encodes CASSLVSQGRGYTF.

The chain joins TRBV4-3 to TRBJ2-2; 7 nucleotides agree with TRBD2. CDR3 length: 18 residues. V dropped 0 bases and J dropped 1; count of bases not matched to a gene: 8. The germline CDR1 and CDR2 sequences are LGHNA and YSLEER. The CDR3 nucleotides read TGCGCCAGCAGCCAAGAGTTACTAGCGCCCCTGAACACCGGGGAGCTGTTTTTT. Translation: CASSQELLAPLNTGELFF.